This T cell receptor beta chain was profiled in a study of OX40 agonist ivuxolimab in advanced cancers. Turning to the study itself: Patients were under 90% male with ages roughly 23 to 85, mean about 54.

It was autoimmune disease history or systemic immunosuppression that excluded patients. TCRdb's table, derived via immunoSEQ multiplex PCR, lists solely in-frame clones and lacks some. The profile shows 76,000 or so clones, 65% to 90% of them singletons. Germline lookup yields CDR1 SGHTS and CDR2 YDEGEE. There are 14 residues in the CDR3. Trimming left V 4 bases short and J 4 bases short, with 12 bases between. This TCR was sampled from an adult with an advanced solid tumor such as melanoma, head and neck, liver or kidney cancer. The chain employs TRBV5-8 and TRBJ1-5; D unclear. This material consisted of CD4+ or CD8+ T cells sorted from blood, taken in a trial of the OX40 agonist ivuxolimab. CDR3 residues: CASSERVGNQPQHF. The DNA for the CDR3 is TGTGCCAGCAGCGAAAGAGTTGGGAATCAGCCCCAGCATTTT. The whole variable domain, filled in from reference TRBV5-8 and TRBJ1-5, reads EAGVTQSPTHLIKTRGQQATLRCSPISGHTSVYWYQQALGLGLQFLLWYDEGEERNRGNFPPRFSGRQFPNYSSELNVNALELEDSALYLCASSERVGNQPQHFGDGTRLSIL.